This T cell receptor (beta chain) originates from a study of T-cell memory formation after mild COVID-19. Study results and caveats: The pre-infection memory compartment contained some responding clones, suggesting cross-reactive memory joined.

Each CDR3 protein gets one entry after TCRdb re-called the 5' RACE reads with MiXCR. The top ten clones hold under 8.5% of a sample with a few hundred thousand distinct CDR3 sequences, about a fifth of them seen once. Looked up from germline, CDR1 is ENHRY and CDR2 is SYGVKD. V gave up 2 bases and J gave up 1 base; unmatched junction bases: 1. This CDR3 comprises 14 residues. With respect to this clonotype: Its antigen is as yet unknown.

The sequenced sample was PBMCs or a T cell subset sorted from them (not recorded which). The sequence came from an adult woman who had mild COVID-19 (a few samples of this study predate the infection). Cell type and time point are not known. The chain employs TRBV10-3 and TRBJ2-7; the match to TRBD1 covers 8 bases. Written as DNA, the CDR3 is TGTGCCATCAGTGAGACAGGGGGGTCCTACGAGCAGTACTTC. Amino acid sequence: CAISETGGSYEQYF.